Below are 8 T cell receptor beta chains sequenced from a single sample in a study of blood T cell repertoires in COVID-19. Generated by immunoSEQ multiplex PCR, the TCRdb table keeps only in-frame clones and is missing some. The repertoire holds around 470,000 clones, about 88% seen once, with 0.9% in the top ten. What was sequenced was peripheral blood. The receptors were sampled from a man between 18 and 29 years old with COVID-19, enrolled during active disease.

The chain uses TRBV6-5 and TRBJ2-7; a possible D gene is TRBD1 (6 bases). V lost 6 bases and J lost 0, with 12 bases in between. Germline CDR1 reads MNHEY; CDR2 reads SVGAGI. The CDR3 is 14 residues long. DNA for the CDR3: TGTGCCAGCAGCCACCGGACAGACTCCTACGAGCAGTACTTC. Its translation: CASSHRTDSYEQYF.

This chain links TRBV30 with TRBJ1-1; possible D gene TRBD1, 5 bases. The CDR3 spans 13 residues. The germline V and J ends were trimmed by 2 bases and 5 bases, with 12 bases remaining between them. CDR1 and CDR2 (germline): GTSNPN, SVGIG (reference sequence). The CDR3 sequence: CAWSSQGFTEAFF. CDR3 sequence (DNA): TGTGCCTGGAGTAGCCAGGGTTTTACTGAAGCTTTCTTT.

CDR3 in amino acids: CASSQDQQAWGYTF. Written as DNA, the CDR3 is TGCGCCAGCAGCCAAGATCAACAGGCCTGGGGCTACACCTTC. J is TRBJ1-2 and V is TRBV4-1; TRBD1 might be the D (5 bases). Trimming left V 0 bases short and J 8 bases short, with 13 bases between. The CDR3 is 14 residues long. Germline V CDR1 and CDR2: MGHRA, YSYEKL.

The chain has TRBV5-4 and TRBJ1-6; 9 bases are a match to TRBD1. Trimming removed 3 bases from V and 9 bases from J; junction bases left unmatched: 4. Germline values: CDR1 SGHNT, CDR2 YYREEE (reference sequence). The CDR3 has 14 amino acids. The DNA for the CDR3 is TGTGCCAGCAGCTCACAGGGGGCAGGTTCACCCCTCCACTTT. Translated, it gives CASSSQGAGSPLHF.

This clone was counted once. This chain uses TRBV7-9 with TRBJ1-4; weak D call: TRBD1 (6 bases). The V gene lost 3 bases and the J gene lost 3 bases, with 8 bases spanning the gap. The CDR3 is 14 amino acids. Germline CDR1 and CDR2: SEHNR and FQNEAQ (reference sequence). The CDR3 DNA is TGTGCCAGCAGCTTGCAGGGGTCTAATGAAAAACTGTTTTTT. This encodes CASSLQGSNEKLFF.

The V call is TRBV3-1 (or the pseudogene TRBV3-2), the J call TRBJ2-1; a weak D match, TRBD2 (6 bases). The CDR3 runs to 15 residues. Germline values: CDR1 LGHDT, CDR2 YNNKEL (reference sequence). V was trimmed by 4 bases and J by 8 bases, leaving 18 bases between them. CDR3 coding DNA: TGTGCCAGCAGCCGGGCGACTAGACCCAAGGATGAGCAGTTCTTC. Its protein is CASSRATRPKDEQFF.

The chain is built from TRBV7-9 and TRBJ1-1, with D tentatively TRBD1 (5 bases). Looked up from germline, CDR1 is SEHNR and CDR2 is FQNEAQ (reference sequence). V was shortened by 10 bases and J by 3 bases, with 18 bases between the two germline ends. This CDR3 is 14 amino acids long. This CDR3 is CATATAHGDTEAFF. The CDR3, as DNA: TGTGCCACGGCGACAGCCCACGGAGACACTGAAGCTTTCTTT.

CDR3 sequence: CASSRGGNVGELFF. Here the CDR3 DNA reads TGTGCCAGCAGCAGGGGAGGGAACGTCGGGGAGCTGTTTTTT. This chain joins TRBV6-4 and TRBJ2-2; D perhaps matches TRBD2 (7 bases). Trimming took 6 bases from V and 7 from J, leaving 15 bases between them. Germline lookup yields CDR1 MRHNA and CDR2 SNTAGT. This CDR3 contains 14 residues.